This T cell receptor beta chain was identified in a study of cytomegalovirus exposure and HLA in healthy donors. On the study more broadly: About 83 million unique TCRs from HLA-typed donors made up an early data release.

The CDR3 spans 14 residues. V dropped 5 bases and J dropped 0 bases, with 10 bases sitting between them. The V gene's germline CDR1 is MDHEN and CDR2 SYDVKM. The PCR employed 60 Vbeta primers together with 13 Jbeta primers. Libraries were prepared by immunoSEQ multiplex PCR; TCRdb keeps only in-frame clonotypes and omits some of them. The sample shows some 130,000 clones, approximately 80% of them seen only once. Concerning this clone itself: Its matching antigen is unknown.

Study-wide points: For most TCR sequences rarity was the rule, although some public TCRs occurred in many donors. Beyond CMV serostatus, there was no information to go on about immune exposure. Fewer N-insertions than the 666-donor mean were reportedly shown by an Asian-associated ancestry cluster in a later analysis.

The sequence derives from a man between 40 and 49 years old in good health and CMV-seronegative. Sequenced input: PBMCs. The rearrangement joins TRBV28 to TRBJ1-2; D is undetermined. CDR3 DNA: TGTGCCAGCAGTCTAGGCGGATCTAACTATGGCTACACCTTC. It codes for CASSLGGSNYGYTF.